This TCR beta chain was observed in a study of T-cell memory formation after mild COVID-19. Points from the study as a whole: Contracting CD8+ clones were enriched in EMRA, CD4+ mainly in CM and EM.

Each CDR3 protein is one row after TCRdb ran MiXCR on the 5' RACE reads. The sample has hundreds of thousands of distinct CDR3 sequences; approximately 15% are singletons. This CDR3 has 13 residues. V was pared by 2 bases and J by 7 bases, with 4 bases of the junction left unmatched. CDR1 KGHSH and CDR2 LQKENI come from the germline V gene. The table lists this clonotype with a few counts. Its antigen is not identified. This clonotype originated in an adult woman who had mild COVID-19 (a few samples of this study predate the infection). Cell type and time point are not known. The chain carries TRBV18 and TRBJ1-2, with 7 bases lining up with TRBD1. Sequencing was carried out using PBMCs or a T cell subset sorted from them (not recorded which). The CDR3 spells CASSPRDSGGYTF. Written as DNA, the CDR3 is TGTGCCAGCTCACCAAGGGACAGCGGTGGCTACACCTTC.